This T cell receptor beta chain appears in the sequencing data of a study of T cells in localized non-small cell lung cancer. Profiled with immunoSEQ multiplex PCR; TCRdb holds only in-frame clones, not every one. The table shows tens of thousands of clones, with more than 85% occurring only once. Trimming cost V 3 bases and J 5 bases, with 11 bases left between them. The CDR3 has 13 residues. Germline-derived CDR1 and CDR2 are KGHSH and LQKENI. As for this clone: Its cognate antigen is unknown.

General observations from the study: Uninvolved adjacent lung, not tumor, had the highest T cell clonality.

The TCR sequence derives from a female donor older than 55 with stage II lung adenocarcinoma. This specimen consisted of peripheral blood mononuclear cells, obtained before any cancer treatment. The V and J genes are TRBV18 and TRBJ2-7; D may be TRBD1 or TRBD2 (5 bases each). The CDR3 here is CASSPKRGHEQYF. The CDR3 region has the DNA TGTGCCAGCTCACCGAAGAGGGGCCACGAGCAGTACTTC.